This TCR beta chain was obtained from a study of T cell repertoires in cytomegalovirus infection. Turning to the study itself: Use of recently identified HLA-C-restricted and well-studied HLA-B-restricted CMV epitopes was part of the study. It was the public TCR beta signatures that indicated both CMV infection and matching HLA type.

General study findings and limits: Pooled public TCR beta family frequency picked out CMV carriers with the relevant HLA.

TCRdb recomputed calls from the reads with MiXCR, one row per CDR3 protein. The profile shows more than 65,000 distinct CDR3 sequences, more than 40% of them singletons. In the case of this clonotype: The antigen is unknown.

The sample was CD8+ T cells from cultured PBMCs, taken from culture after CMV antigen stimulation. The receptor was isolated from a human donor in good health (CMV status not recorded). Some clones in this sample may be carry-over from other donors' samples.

This CDR3 reads CASSARDSGTGELFF. The CDR3 bases are TGTGCCAGCAGTGCCCGGGACAGCGGAACCGGGGAGCTGTTTTTT. This chain links TRBV12-3 or TRBV12-4 with TRBJ2-2, with 7 nucleotides matching TRBD1. Unmatched junction bases numbered 8, after V lost 5 bases and J lost 5 bases. This CDR3 region has 15 residues.